Following are 3 T cell receptor beta chains from one sample sequenced in a study of blood T cell repertoires in COVID-19. TCRdb's copy holds only in-frame clones and misses some; the assay was immunoSEQ multiplex PCR. The profile covers 200,000 to 250,000 clones, with 70% to 90% appearing a single time and roughly 12% taken by the ten largest. The source material was peripheral blood. These receptors came from a human donor in a cohort sampled during active COVID-19.

This clone was counted ten times or more. The chain joins TRBV20-1 to TRBJ2-5; a weak D match, TRBD2 (5 bases). V was shortened by 8 bases and J by 2 bases, with 9 bases between the two germline ends. Germline values: CDR1 DFQATT, CDR2 SNEGSKA (reference sequence). The CDR3 extends over 11 amino acids. The CDR3 here is CSRAEQETQYF. In DNA form, the CDR3 reads TGCAGTAGAGCGGAGCAAGAGACCCAGTACTTC.

The chain links TRBV2 to TRBJ1-1; a possible D gene is TRBD1 (5 bases). The ends were cut back, 5 bases at V and 5 bases at J, with 12 bases in the middle. Germline CDR1 SNHLY, CDR2 FYNNEI. The CDR3 is 13 amino acids. The CDR3 DNA reads TGTGCCAGCAGTCCGGAGGAGGGGACTGAAGCTTTCTTT. Protein product: CASSPEEGTEAFF.

The table lists this clone with a few counts. Other DNA sequences in this sample translate to the same CDR3. CDR3 nucleotides: TGTGCCAGCAGCCAAGATGACAGGGCCGAGCAGTACTTC. Its translation: CASSQDDRAEQYF. V and J are TRBV3-1 (or the pseudogene TRBV3-2) and TRBJ2-7, with 7 bases identical to TRBD1. The CDR3 spans 13 residues. J gave up 6 bases and V 0 bases, and 2 bases lay outside the gene matches. CDR1 and CDR2 (germline): LGHDT, YNNKEL (reference sequence).